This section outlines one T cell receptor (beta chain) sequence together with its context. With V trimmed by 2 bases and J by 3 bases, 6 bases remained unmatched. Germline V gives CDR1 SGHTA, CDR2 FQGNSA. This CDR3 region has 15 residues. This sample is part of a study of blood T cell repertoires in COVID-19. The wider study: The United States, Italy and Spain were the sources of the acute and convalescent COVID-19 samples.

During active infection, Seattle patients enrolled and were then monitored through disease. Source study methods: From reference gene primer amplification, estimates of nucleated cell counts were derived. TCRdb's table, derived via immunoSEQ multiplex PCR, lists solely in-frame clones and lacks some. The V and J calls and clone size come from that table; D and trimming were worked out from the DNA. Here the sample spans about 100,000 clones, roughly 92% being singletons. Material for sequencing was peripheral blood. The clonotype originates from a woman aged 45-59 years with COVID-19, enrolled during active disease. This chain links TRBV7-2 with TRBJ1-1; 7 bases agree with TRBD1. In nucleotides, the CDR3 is TGTGCCAGCAGCTTAAGGCTTACAGGGGACACTGAAGCTTTCTTT. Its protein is CASSLRLTGDTEAFF. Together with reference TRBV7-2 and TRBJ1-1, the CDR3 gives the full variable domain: GAGVSQSPSNKVTEKGKDVELRCDPISGHTALYWYRQSLGQGLEFLIYFQGNSAPDKSGLPSDRFSAERTGGSVSTLTIQRTQQEDSAVYLCASSLRLTGDTEAFFGQGTRLTVV.